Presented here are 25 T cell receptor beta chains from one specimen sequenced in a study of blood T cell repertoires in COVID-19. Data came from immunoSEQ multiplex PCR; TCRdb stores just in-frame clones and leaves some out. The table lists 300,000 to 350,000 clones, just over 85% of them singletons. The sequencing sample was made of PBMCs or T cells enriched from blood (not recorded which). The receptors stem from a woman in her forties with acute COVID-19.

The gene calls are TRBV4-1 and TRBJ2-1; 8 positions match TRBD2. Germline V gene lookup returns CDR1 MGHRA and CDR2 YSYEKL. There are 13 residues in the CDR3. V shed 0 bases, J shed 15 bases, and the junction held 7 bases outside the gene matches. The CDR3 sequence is CASSQESSGAGFF. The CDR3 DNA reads TGCGCCAGCAGCCAAGAGAGTAGCGGGGCGGGGTTCTTC.

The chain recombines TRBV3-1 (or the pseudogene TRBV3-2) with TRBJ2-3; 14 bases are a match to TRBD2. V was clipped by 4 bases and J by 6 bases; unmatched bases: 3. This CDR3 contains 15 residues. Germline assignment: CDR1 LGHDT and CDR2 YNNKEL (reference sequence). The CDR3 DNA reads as TGTGCCAGCAGCCCGACTAGCGGGGGGGCGGATACGCAGTATTTT. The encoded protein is CASSPTSGGADTQYF.

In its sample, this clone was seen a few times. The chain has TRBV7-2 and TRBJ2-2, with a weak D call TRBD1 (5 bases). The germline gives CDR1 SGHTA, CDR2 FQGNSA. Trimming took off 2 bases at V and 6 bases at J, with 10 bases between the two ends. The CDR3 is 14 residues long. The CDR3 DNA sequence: TGTGCCAGCAGCTTATCGACAGTCCCCGGGGAGCTGTTTTTT. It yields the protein CASSLSTVPGELFF. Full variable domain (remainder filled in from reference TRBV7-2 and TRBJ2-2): GAGVSQSPSNKVTEKGKDVELRCDPISGHTALYWYRQSLGQGLEFLIYFQGNSAPDKSGLPSDRFSAERTGGSVSTLTIQRTQQEDSAVYLCASSLSTVPGELFFGEGSRLTVL.

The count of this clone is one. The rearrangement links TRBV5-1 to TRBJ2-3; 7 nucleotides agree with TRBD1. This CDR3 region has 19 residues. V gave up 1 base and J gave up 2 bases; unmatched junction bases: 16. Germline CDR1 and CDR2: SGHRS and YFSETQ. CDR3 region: CASSLIPRGGDSSTDTQYF. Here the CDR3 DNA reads TGCGCCAGCAGCTTGATTCCCCGAGGTGGGGACAGCTCCACAGATACGCAGTATTTT.

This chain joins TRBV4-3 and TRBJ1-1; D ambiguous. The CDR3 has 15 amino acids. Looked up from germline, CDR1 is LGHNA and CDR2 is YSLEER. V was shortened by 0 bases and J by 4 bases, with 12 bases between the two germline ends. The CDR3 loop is CASSQEVVRGTEAFF. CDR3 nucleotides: TGCGCCAGCAGCCAAGAGGTCGTCAGAGGCACTGAAGCTTTCTTT.

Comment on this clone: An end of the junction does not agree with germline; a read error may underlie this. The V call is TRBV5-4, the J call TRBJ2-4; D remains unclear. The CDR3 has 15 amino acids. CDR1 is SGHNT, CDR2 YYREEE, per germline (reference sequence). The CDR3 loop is CASSLDLAEQNFQYF. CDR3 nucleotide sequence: TGTGCCAGCAGCTTGGATTTAGCAGAGCAAAACTTTCAGTACTTC.

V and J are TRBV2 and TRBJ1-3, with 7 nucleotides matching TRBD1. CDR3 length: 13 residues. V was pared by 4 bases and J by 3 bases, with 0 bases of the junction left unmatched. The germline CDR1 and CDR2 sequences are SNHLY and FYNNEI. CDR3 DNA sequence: TGTGCCAGCAGTGCAGGGGGTGGAAACACCATATATTTT. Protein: CASSAGGGNTIYF.

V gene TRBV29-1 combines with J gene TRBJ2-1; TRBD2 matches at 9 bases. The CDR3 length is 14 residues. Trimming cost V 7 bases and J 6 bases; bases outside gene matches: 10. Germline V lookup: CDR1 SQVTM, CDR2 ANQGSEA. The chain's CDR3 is CSAQTAGGPNEQFF. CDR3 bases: TGCAGCGCGCAAACGGCGGGAGGGCCCAATGAGCAGTTCTTC.

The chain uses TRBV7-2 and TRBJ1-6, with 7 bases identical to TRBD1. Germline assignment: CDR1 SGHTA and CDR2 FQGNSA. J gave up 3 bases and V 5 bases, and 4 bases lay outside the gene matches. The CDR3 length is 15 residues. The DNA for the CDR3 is TGTGCCAGCAGCCTTCGGGACAGCTATAATTCACCCCTCCACTTT. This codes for CASSLRDSYNSPLHF. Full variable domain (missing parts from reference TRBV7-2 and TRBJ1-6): GAGVSQSPSNKVTEKGKDVELRCDPISGHTALYWYRQSLGQGLEFLIYFQGNSAPDKSGLPSDRFSAERTGGSVSTLTIQRTQQEDSAVYLCASSLRDSYNSPLHFGNGTRLTVT.

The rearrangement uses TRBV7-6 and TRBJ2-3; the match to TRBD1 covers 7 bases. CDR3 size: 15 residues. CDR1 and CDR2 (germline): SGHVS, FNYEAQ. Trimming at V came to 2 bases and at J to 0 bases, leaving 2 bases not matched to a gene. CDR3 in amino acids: CASSLPGQSTDTQYF. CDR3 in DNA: TGTGCCAGCAGCTTACCGGGACAGAGCACAGATACGCAGTATTTT.

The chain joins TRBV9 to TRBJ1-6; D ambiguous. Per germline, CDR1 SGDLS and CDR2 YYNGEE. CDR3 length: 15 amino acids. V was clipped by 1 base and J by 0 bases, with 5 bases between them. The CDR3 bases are TGTGCCAGCAGCGTAACGAGCTCCTATAATTCACCCCTCCACTTT. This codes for CASSVTSSYNSPLHF.

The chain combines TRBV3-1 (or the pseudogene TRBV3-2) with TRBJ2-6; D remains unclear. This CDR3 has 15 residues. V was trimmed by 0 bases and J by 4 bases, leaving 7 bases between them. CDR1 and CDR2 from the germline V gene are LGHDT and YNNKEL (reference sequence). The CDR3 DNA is TGTGCCAGCAGCCAAGATTTCCCGGGGGCCAACGTCCTGACTTTC. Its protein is CASSQDFPGANVLTF.

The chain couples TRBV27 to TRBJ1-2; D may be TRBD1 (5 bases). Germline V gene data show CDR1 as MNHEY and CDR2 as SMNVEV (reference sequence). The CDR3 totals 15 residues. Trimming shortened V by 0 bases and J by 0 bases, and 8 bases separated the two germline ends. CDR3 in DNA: TGTGCCAGCAGTTTATCAGGGACTTCTAACTATGGCTACACCTTC. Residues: CASSLSGTSNYGYTF.

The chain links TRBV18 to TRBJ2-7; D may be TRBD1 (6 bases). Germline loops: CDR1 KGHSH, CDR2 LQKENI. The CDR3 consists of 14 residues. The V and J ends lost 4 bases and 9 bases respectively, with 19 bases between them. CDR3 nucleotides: TGTGCCAGCTCACAAGGACAGTCCACCGGCGGGCAGTACTTC. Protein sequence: CASSQGQSTGGQYF.

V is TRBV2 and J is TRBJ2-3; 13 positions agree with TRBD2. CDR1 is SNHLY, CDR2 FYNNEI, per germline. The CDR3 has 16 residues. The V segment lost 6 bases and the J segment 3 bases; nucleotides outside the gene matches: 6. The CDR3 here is CASRRTSGSLTDTQYF. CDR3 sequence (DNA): TGTGCCAGCAGAAGGACTAGCGGGAGTCTGACAGATACGCAGTATTTT.

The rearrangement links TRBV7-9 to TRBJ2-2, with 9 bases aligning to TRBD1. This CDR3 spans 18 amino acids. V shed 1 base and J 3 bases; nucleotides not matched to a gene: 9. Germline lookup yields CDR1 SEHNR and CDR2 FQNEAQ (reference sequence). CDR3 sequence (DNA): TGTGCCAGCAGCTTAGGCCCGGGACAGGGCTTATACACCGGGGAGCTGTTTTTT. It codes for CASSLGPGQGLYTGELFF.

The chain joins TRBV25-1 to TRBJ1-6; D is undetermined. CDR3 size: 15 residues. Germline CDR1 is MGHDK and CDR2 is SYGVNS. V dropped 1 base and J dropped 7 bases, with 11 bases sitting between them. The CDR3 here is CASSEFGGENSPLHF. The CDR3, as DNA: TGTGCCAGCAGTGAATTCGGCGGGGAAAATTCACCCCTCCACTTT.

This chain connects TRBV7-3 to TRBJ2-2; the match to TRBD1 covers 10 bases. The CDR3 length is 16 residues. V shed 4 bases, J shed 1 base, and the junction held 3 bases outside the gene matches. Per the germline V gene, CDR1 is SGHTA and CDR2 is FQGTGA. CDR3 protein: CASSSGTGVNTGELFF. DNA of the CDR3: TGTGCCAGCAGCTCCGGGACAGGGGTGAACACCGGGGAGCTGTTTTTT.

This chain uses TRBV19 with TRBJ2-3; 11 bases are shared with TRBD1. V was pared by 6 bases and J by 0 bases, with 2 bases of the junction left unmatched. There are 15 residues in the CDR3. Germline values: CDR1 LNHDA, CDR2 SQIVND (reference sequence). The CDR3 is CASRRTGGSTDTQYF. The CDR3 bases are TGTGCCAGTAGACGGACAGGGGGCAGCACAGATACGCAGTATTTT. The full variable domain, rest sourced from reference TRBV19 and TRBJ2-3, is DGGITQSPKYLFRKEGQNVTLSCEQNLNHDAMYWYRQDPGQGLRLIYYSQIVNDFQKGDIAEGYSVSREKKESFPLTVTSAQKNPTAFYLCASRRTGGSTDTQYFGPGTRLTVL.

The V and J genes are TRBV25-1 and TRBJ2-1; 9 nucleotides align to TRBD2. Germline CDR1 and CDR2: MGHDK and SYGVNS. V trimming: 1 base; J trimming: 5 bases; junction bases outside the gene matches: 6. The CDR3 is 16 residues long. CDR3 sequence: CASSELKSSGDNEQFF. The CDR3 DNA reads TGTGCCAGCAGTGAATTAAAGTCTAGCGGGGACAATGAGCAGTTCTTC.

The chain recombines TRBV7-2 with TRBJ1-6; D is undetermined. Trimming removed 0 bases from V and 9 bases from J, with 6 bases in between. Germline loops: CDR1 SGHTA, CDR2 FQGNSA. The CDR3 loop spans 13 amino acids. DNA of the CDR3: TGTGCCAGCAGCTTAGCGTATCTTTCACCCCTCCACTTT. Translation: CASSLAYLSPLHF.

The CDR3 DNA is TGTGCCAGCAGCTTAGGGGTGGCGACAGGGGTAGTGAACACTGAAGCTTTCTTT. Protein product: CASSLGVATGVVNTEAFF. V is TRBV7-9 and J is TRBJ1-1; 8 bases match TRBD1. The CDR3 spans 18 residues. Germline CDR1 SEHNR, CDR2 FQNEAQ (reference sequence). Trimming removed 1 base from V and 0 bases from J; junction bases left unmatched: 10.

The CDR3 DNA reads as TGTGCCAGCAGCCAAGTGACACAGGGGGGACGGAACACCATATATTTT. This sequence encodes CASSQVTQGGRNTIYF. The chain couples TRBV3-1 (or the pseudogene TRBV3-2) to TRBJ1-3, with 8 nucleotides matching TRBD1. CDR3 length: 16 amino acids. CDR1 is LGHDT, CDR2 YNNKEL, per germline (reference sequence). J gave up 7 bases and V 1 base, and 9 bases lay outside the gene matches.

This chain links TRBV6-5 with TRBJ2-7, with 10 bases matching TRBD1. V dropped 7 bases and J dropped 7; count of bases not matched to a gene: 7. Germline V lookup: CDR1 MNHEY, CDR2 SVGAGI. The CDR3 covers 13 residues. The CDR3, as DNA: TGTGCCAGCACCCGGGACAGGGGTGTTGAGCAGTACTTC. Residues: CASTRDRGVEQYF.

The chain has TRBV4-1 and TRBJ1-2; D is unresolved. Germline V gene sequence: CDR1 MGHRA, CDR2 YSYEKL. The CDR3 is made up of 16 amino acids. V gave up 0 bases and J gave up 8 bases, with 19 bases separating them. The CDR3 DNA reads TGCGCCAGCAGCCAAGATCCAACACAGCCCCTATTAGGCTACACCTTC. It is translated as CASSQDPTQPLLGYTF.